These 30 T cell receptor beta chains were all obtained from the same sample, sequenced in a study of identical twins. TCRdb fed the 5' RACE reads into MiXCR, producing one record per CDR3 protein. Of about 240,000 distinct CDR3 sequences in the sample, 7.5% were seen once. These sequences were also reported in another study, on yellow fever vaccine responses in identical twins.

Input material: CD8+ T cells sorted from blood. Receptors were obtained from a young woman in good health.

V gene TRBV15 combines with J gene TRBJ2-5; D is uncertain. Per the germline V gene, CDR1 is LNHNV and CDR2 is YYDKDF (reference sequence). This CDR3 is 15 amino acids long. V was shortened by 0 bases and J by 4 bases, with 12 bases between the two germline ends. The DNA for the CDR3 is TGTGCCACCAGCAGAGATGGAATAGACGGAGAGACCCAGTACTTC. This translates into CATSRDGIDGETQYF.

This clonotype was seen repeatedly, ten times or more. The rearrangement joins TRBV7-9 to TRBJ2-1; TRBD2 matches at 10 bases. V gave up 4 bases and J gave up 8 bases; unmatched junction bases: 11. This CDR3 contains 16 residues. Looked up from germline, CDR1 is SEHNR and CDR2 is FQNEAQ (reference sequence). For the CDR3, the DNA is TGTGCCAGCAGCTACCAAGCGGGAGGGCCCACCGATGAGCAGTTCTTC. It codes for CASSYQAGGPTDEQFF.

The rearrangement links TRBV2 to TRBJ2-3; 11 positions match TRBD2. CDR1 is SNHLY and CDR2 is FYNNEI in the germline V gene. V gave up 7 bases and J gave up 5 bases; unmatched junction bases: 5. The CDR3 contains 14 residues. As DNA, the CDR3 is TGTGCCAGCAAAGCTAGCGGGGGGCGAGATACGCAGTATTTT. Its protein product is CASKASGGRDTQYF.

This clonotype was picked up many times. The rearrangement joins TRBV11-2 to TRBJ2-1; 11 nucleotides agree with TRBD2. The CDR3 covers 15 residues. CDR1 is SGHAT and CDR2 is FQNNGV in the germline V gene. The V and J ends lost 5 bases and 7 bases, in that order; junction bases with no gene match: 7. CDR3 sequence reads: CASSETSGGLNEQFF. CDR3 DNA sequence: TGTGCCAGCAGCGAAACTAGCGGGGGACTGAATGAGCAGTTCTTC.

As regards this clonotype: The junction and the germline gene differ at one end; a read error may be behind it. The J gene is TRBJ2-7, the V gene TRBV27, with D perhaps matching TRBD1 or TRBD2 (5 bases each). The CDR3 extends over 13 amino acids. Germline CDR1 reads MNHEY; CDR2 reads SMNVEV (reference sequence). CDR3 coding DNA: TGTGCCAGCAGTAGGGACGGTTCCTACAAGCAGTACTTC. It yields the protein CASSRDGSYKQYF.

The CDR3 DNA reads TGTGCCAGCAGCCCTCCTGGCGGCTACTACAATGAGCAGTTCTTC. Translating it yields CASSPPGGYYNEQFF. The chain uses TRBV11-2 and TRBJ2-1; the D is unclear. CDR1 is SGHAT and CDR2 is FQNNGV in the germline V gene. CDR3 length: 15 amino acids. V lost 5 bases and J 3 bases, leaving 14 bases between the germline ends.

This clonotype was seen many times. V and J are TRBV28 and TRBJ2-1; 9 bases match TRBD2. V trimming: 3 bases; J trimming: 6 bases; junction bases outside the gene matches: 6. Germline V CDR1 and CDR2: MDHEN, SYDVKM. This CDR3 spans 15 amino acids. DNA for the CDR3: TGTGCCAGCAGTTTGGTGCGGGGGGGCGGCAATGAGCAGTTCTTC. It yields the protein CASSLVRGGGNEQFF.

This clonotype was observed at least ten times. The V call is TRBV27, the J call TRBJ2-2, with D uncertain. This CDR3 comprises 15 residues. The V gene's germline CDR1 is MNHEY and CDR2 SMNVEV (reference sequence). V lost 4 bases and J 6 bases, leaving 15 bases between the germline ends. The DNA of the CDR3 is TGTGCCAGCAGTTGGGCCTACCTGAGAGCCGGGGAGCTGTTTTTT. Translation: CASSWAYLRAGELFF.

In this sample, this clonotype turned up many times. The chain employs TRBV6-2 or TRBV6-3 and TRBJ2-3; tentatively, D is TRBD2 (5 bases). The CDR3 covers 16 residues. Germline V gives CDR1 MNHEY, CDR2 SVGEGT. The ends were cut back, 5 bases at V and 2 bases at J, with 17 bases in the middle. The CDR3 sequence is CASSHPPERYTDTQYF. CDR3 nucleotide sequence: TGTGCCAGCAGTCACCCCCCTGAGCGGTACACAGATACGCAGTATTTT.

This rearrangement joins TRBV28 to TRBJ2-7; D is perhaps TRBD1 (6 bases). Germline V gene sequence: CDR1 MDHEN, CDR2 SYDVKM. The V end lost 3 bases, the J end lost 0 bases, and 15 bases lay between the germline ends. The CDR3 is 16 residues long. The CDR3 DNA follows: TGTGCCAGCAGTTTGCAGGGGTTGCCATCCTCCTACGAGCAGTACTTC. Translated, it gives CASSLQGLPSSYEQYF.

This clonotype was detected many times. The chain joins TRBV4-2 to TRBJ2-3; D gene uncertain. CDR1 and CDR2 (germline): LGHNA, YNFKEQ. The CDR3 consists of 13 residues. V lost 8 bases and J 1 base, leaving 10 bases between the germline ends. CDR3 in amino acids: CASRPDGTDTQYF. The DNA for the CDR3 is TGTGCCAGCCGCCCCGATGGCACAGATACGCAGTATTTT.

This clonotype was seen ten or more times. V is TRBV12-3 or TRBV12-4 and J is TRBJ1-2; 7 bases map to TRBD1. The CDR3 length is 14 residues. Unmatched junction bases numbered 10, after V lost 6 bases and J lost 6 bases. CDR3 sequence reads: CASSGLRGQDGYTF. CDR3 nucleotides: TGTGCCAGCAGCGGGCTAAGGGGGCAGGATGGCTACACCTTC.

This clonotype was seen only a few times. This chain links TRBV28 with TRBJ2-3; 9 bases align to TRBD2. The CDR3 runs 19 residues. Germline lookup yields CDR1 MDHEN and CDR2 SYDVKM. The V segment lost 0 bases and the J segment 2 bases; nucleotides outside the gene matches: 12. The CDR3 here is CASSLWSWGGLANTDTQYF. CDR3 DNA sequence: TGTGCCAGCAGTTTATGGTCCTGGGGGGGACTAGCAAACACAGATACGCAGTATTTT.

The chain carries TRBV13 and TRBJ1-6, with D hard to call. The CDR3 length is 14 residues. Trimming stripped 2 bases from V and 14 bases from J, with 16 bases between. Germline V CDR1 and CDR2: PRHDT, FYEKMQ (reference sequence). The CDR3 nucleotides read TGTGCCAGCAGCTTAAGGCAGCCGGATGGGACCCTCCACTTT. Protein sequence: CASSLRQPDGTLHF.

The rearrangement joins TRBV3-1 to TRBJ2-4, with D possibly TRBD2 on 5 matching bases. Germline CDR1 LGHDT, CDR2 YNNKEL (reference sequence). V was shortened by 1 base and J by 0 bases, with 16 bases between the two germline ends. The CDR3 totals 18 residues. The CDR3 coding sequence is TGTGCCAGCAGCCAAGTGGTCGCGGGCAGCTTAGCCAAAAACATTCAGTACTTC. Amino acids: CASSQVVAGSLAKNIQYF.

V and J are TRBV2 and TRBJ2-1; 10 bases match TRBD1. In germline, CDR1 is SNHLY, CDR2 FYNNEI. The V gene end was trimmed by 5 bases and the J gene end by 10 bases; junction bases not matched to a gene: 8. The CDR3 has 14 amino acids. CDR3 amino acids: CASSMRDRGMEQFF. CDR3 bases: TGTGCCAGCAGTATGCGGGACAGGGGAATGGAGCAGTTCTTC.

This chain links TRBV5-1 with TRBJ2-1; TRBD2 agrees at 11 bases. Germline V gene sequence: CDR1 SGHRS, CDR2 YFSETQ. This CDR3 spans 19 amino acids. V shed 1 base and J 10 bases; nucleotides not matched to a gene: 19. CDR3: CASSLPVTSGGRTGIEQFF. CDR3 DNA: TGCGCCAGCAGCTTGCCCGTCACTAGCGGGGGCCGTACGGGGATCGAGCAGTTCTTC.

The chain joins TRBV7-6 to TRBJ2-7; 11 nucleotides match TRBD2. Trimming removed 0 bases from V and 6 bases from J; junction bases left unmatched: 13. The CDR3 has 18 residues. Germline V gene data show CDR1 as SGHVS and CDR2 as FNYEAQ. The CDR3 reads CASSLAPPLAGGTSEQYF. The CDR3 DNA reads as TGTGCCAGCAGCTTAGCGCCCCCTCTAGCGGGAGGTACTTCCGAGCAGTACTTC. Combining the CDR3 with reference TRBV7-6 and TRBJ2-7 gives the whole variable domain GAGVSQSPRYKVTKRGQDVALRCDPISGHVSLYWYRQALGQGPEFLTYFNYEAQQDKSGLPNDRFSAERPEGSISTLTIQRTEQRDSAMYRCASSLAPPLAGGTSEQYFGPGTRLTVT.

This clonotype was seen at least ten times. J is TRBJ2-7 and V is TRBV5-1; 11 positions agree with TRBD2. This CDR3 has 16 residues. The junction had 5 bases not matched to a gene; V was cut back by 0 bases and J by 3 bases. CDR1 and CDR2 (germline): SGHRS, YFSETQ. CDR3 coding DNA: TGCGCCAGCAGCTTGGGGGGGACTAGCGGAATCTACGAGCAGTACTTC. It encodes CASSLGGTSGIYEQYF.

This clonotype was counted a few times. The chain employs TRBV10-3 and TRBJ2-3; the match to TRBD2 covers 12 bases. The CDR3 length is 16 residues. Germline trimming cut 7 bases from V and 2 bases from J; bases unmatched to any gene: 7. The germline CDR1 and CDR2 sequences are ENHRY and SYGVKD. In DNA form, the CDR3 reads TGTGCCATCACCCGGACTAGCGGGAATAACACAGATACGCAGTATTTT. It is translated as CAITRTSGNNTDTQYF.

This chain joins TRBV2 and TRBJ2-7; no clear D. V lost 7 bases and J 3 bases, leaving 4 bases between the germline ends. Germline V gene data show CDR1 as SNHLY and CDR2 as FYNNEI. The CDR3 loop spans 10 amino acids. Here the CDR3 reads CASTDYEQYF. The CDR3 nucleotides read TGTGCCAGCACCGACTACGAGCAGTACTTC.

The chain combines TRBV6-1 with TRBJ2-7; TRBD1 aligns across 7 bases. Trimming removed 1 base from V and 3 bases from J; junction bases left unmatched: 3. This CDR3 contains 14 residues. Germline V gives CDR1 MNHNS, CDR2 SASEGT. CDR3 loop: CASSEVGQHYEQYV. The CDR3 DNA follows: TGTGCCAGCAGTGAAGTGGGACAGCACTACGAGCAGTACGTC.

V and J are TRBV4-1 and TRBJ1-4, with D perhaps TRBD1 (5 bases). The CDR3 is made up of 17 amino acids. The germline V gene encodes CDR1 MGHRA and CDR2 YSYEKL. V lost 1 base to trimming and J lost 8 bases, with 20 bases between them. The CDR3 nucleotides are TGCGCCAGCAGCCAAGTACACCGGGGCCTGAGGTCAGAAAAACTGTTTTTT. Amino acid sequence: CASSQVHRGLRSEKLFF.

This clonotype showed up just a few times. The chain links TRBV28 to TRBJ2-1; the match to TRBD2 covers 9 bases. V shed 7 bases and J 6 bases; nucleotides not matched to a gene: 10. The germline gives CDR1 MDHEN, CDR2 SYDVKM. The CDR3 extends over 15 amino acids. For the CDR3, the DNA is TGTGCCAGCAAGTTTCCCGAACTAGCGGGCAATGAGCAGTTCTTC. It codes for CASKFPELAGNEQFF. The full variable domain, rest sourced from reference TRBV28 and TRBJ2-1, is DVKVTQSSRYLVKRTGEKVFLECVQDMDHENMFWYRQDPGLGLRLIYFSYDVKMKEKGDIPEGYSVSREKKERFSLILESASTNQTSMYLCASKFPELAGNEQFFGPGTRLTVL.

As concerns this clonotype: This clone may be a read error of a much larger clone one base away. The chain carries TRBV12-3 or TRBV12-4 and TRBJ2-2; 14 bases fit TRBD2. The CDR3 contains 16 residues. CDR3 bases: TGTGCCAGCAGTACGGGACTAGCGGGAGTGGGCGGGGAGCTGATTTTT. Protein sequence: CASSTGLAGVGGELIF.

This clonotype was observed a single time. V is TRBV2 and J is TRBJ2-6; either TRBD1 or TRBD2 may fit D (5 bases each). V lost 8 bases and J lost 0, with 29 bases in between. CDR1 and CDR2 from the germline V gene are SNHLY and FYNNEI. CDR3 length: 21 residues. CDR3 bases: TGTGCCAGCCCTATAGGCCCACAGGATTGGGTGGGGGACTCTGGGGCCAACGTCCTGACTTTC. Amino acid sequence: CASPIGPQDWVGDSGANVLTF.

The CDR3 DNA reads TGTGCCAGCAACTTGGGGCAGGGGAGTGGATATACGCAGTATTTT. It encodes CASNLGQGSGYTQYF. The rearrangement uses TRBV12-3 or TRBV12-4 and TRBJ2-3; tentative D call: TRBD1 (6 bases). Trimming took 7 bases from V and 7 from J, leaving 21 bases between them. The CDR3 covers 15 residues.

This clonotype was detected many times. The V and J genes are TRBV28 and TRBJ2-2; 9 bases line up with TRBD2. V lost 10 bases and J lost 4; bases outside the gene matches: 16. The germline gives CDR1 MDHEN, CDR2 SYDVKM. The CDR3 loop spans 17 amino acids. CDR3 protein: CATENGIAGESTGELFF. The CDR3 DNA reads as TGTGCCACCGAGAATGGTATAGCGGGAGAAAGCACCGGGGAGCTGTTTTTT.

There are many counts of this clonotype. V is TRBV12-3 or TRBV12-4 and J is TRBJ1-2; TRBD1 agrees at 8 bases. CDR3 length: 13 residues. With V trimmed by 1 base and J by 10 bases, 5 bases remained unmatched. CDR3 protein: CASSLDRGADYTF. The CDR3 DNA is TGTGCCAGCAGTTTAGACAGGGGGGCGGACTACACCTTC.

This clonotype was detected a few times. The V gene is TRBV7-9, the J gene TRBJ2-2; D not certain. The V end lost 5 bases, the J end lost 5 bases, and 9 bases lay between the germline ends. The length of the CDR3 is 13 residues. Germline V gives CDR1 SEHNR, CDR2 FQNEAQ (reference sequence). The DNA for the CDR3 is TGTGCCAGCAGCACCACCGGGACCGGGGAGCTGTTTTTT. Translation: CASSTTGTGELFF.